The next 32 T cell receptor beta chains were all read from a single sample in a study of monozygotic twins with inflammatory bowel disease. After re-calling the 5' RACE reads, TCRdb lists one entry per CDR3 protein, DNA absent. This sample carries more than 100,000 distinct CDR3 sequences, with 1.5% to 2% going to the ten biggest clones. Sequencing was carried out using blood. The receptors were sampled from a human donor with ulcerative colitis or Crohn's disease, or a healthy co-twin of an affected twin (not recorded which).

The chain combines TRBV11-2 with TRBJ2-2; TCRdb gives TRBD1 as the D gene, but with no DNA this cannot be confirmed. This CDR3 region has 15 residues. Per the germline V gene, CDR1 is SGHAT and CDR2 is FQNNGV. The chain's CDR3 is CASRHPGQGSRELFF.

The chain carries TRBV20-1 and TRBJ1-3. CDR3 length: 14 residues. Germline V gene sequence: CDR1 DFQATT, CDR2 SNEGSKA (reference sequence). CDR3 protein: CSARDVTSGNTIYF.

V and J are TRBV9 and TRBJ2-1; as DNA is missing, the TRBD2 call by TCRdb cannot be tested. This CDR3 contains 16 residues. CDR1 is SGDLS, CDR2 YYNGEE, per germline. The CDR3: CASSVAGLAGRDEQFF.

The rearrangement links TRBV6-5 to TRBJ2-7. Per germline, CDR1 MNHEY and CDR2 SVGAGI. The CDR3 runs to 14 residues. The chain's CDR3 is CASSYRFVGQEWYF.

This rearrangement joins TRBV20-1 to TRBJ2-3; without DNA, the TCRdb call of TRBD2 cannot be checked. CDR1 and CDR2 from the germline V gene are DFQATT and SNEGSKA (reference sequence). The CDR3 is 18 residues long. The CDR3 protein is CSARPPSGRSLAEDTQYF.

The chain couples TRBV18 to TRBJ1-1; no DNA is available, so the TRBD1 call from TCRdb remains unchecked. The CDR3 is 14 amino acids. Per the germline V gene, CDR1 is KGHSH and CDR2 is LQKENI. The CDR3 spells CASSQGVRNDEAFF.

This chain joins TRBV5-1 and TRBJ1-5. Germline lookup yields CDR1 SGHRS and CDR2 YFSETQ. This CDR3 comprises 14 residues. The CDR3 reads CASSSTGSNQPQHF.

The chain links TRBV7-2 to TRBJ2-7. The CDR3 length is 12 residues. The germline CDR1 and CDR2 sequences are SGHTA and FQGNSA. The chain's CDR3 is CASSQVGFKQYF.

CDR3: CASSQGQVSRQYF. V and J are TRBV3-1 and TRBJ2-3; TCRdb proposes TRBD1, but this gene call is untestable without DNA. CDR1 and CDR2 (germline): LGHDT, YNNKEL (reference sequence). The CDR3 sequence is 13 residues long.

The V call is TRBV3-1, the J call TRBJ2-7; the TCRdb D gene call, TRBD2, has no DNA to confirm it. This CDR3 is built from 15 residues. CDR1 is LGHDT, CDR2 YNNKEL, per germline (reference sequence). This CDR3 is CASSQEEGRTYEQYF.

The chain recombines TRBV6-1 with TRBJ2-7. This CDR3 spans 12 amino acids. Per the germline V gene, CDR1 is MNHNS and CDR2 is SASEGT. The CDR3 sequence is CASGSGSYEQYF.

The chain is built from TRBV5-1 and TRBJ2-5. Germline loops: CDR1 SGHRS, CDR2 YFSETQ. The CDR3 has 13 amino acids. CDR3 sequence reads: CASSLLFQETQYF. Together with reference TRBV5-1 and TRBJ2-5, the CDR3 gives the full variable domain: KAGVTQTPRYLIKTRGQQVTLSCSPISGHRSVSWYQQTPGQGLQFLFEYFSETQRNKGNFPGRFSGRQFSNSRSEMNVSTLELGDSALYLCASSLLFQETQYFGPGTRLLVL.

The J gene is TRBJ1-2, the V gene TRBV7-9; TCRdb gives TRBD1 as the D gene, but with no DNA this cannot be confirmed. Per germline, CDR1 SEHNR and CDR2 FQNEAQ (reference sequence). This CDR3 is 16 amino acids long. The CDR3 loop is CASSLRSGTPNYVYTF.

The CDR3 here is CASTSYQYEQYF. J is TRBJ2-7 and V is TRBV28; TCRdb's D call of TRBD2 is untestable without DNA. The germline CDR1 and CDR2 sequences are MDHEN and SYDVKM. The CDR3 spans 12 residues.

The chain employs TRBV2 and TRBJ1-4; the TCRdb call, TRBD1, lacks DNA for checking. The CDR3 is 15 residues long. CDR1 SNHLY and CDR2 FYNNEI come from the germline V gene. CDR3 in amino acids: CASTSGTRWYEKLFF.

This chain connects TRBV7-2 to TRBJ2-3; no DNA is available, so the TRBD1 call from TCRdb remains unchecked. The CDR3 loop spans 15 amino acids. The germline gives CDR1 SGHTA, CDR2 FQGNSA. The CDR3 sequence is CASSTFSPEGHTQYF.

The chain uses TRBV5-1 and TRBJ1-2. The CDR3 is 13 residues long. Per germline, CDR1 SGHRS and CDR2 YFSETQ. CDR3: CASSFGSKESYTF.

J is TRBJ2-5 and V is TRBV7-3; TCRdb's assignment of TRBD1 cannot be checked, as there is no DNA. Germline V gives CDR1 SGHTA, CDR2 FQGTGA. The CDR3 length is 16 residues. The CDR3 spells CASSLMGQDFQETQYF.

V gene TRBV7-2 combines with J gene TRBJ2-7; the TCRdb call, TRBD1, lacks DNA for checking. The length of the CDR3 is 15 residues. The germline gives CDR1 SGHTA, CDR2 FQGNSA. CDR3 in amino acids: CASSPPRTGVNEQYF.

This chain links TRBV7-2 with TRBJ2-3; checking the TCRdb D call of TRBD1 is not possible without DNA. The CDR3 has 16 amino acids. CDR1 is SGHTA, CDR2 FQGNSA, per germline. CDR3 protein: CASSPRTGGSPDTQYF.

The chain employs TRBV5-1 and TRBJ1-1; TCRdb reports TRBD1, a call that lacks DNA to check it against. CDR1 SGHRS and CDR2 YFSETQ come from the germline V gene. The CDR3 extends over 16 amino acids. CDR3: CASSLNTGILNTEAFF.

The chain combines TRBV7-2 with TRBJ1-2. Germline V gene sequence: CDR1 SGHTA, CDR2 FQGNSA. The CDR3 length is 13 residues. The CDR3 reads CASWPALTGGYTF.

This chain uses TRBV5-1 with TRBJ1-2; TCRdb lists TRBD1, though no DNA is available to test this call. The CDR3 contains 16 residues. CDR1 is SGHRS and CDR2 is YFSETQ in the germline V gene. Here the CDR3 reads CASSLGQGAYYYGYTF. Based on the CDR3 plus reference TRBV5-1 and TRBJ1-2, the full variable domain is KAGVTQTPRYLIKTRGQQVTLSCSPISGHRSVSWYQQTPGQGLQFLFEYFSETQRNKGNFPGRFSGRQFSNSRSEMNVSTLELGDSALYLCASSLGQGAYYYGYTFGSGTRLTVV.

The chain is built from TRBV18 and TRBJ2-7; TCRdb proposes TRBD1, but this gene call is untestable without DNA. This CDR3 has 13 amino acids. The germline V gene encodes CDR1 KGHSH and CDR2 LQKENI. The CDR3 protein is CASSPTGGNEQYF.

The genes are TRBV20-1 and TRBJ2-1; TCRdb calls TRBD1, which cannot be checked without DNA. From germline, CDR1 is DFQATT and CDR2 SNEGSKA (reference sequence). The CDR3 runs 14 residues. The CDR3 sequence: CSARSAGGGNEQFF.

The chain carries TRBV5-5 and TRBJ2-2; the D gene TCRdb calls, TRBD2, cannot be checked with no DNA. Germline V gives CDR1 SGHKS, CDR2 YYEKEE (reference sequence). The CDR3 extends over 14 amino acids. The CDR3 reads CASSAGGGTGELFF.

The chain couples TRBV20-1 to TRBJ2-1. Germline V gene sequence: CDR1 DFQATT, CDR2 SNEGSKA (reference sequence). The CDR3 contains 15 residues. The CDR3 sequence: CSARDLQGAKSEQFF.

CDR3 loop: CASSPRSENSNQPQHF. The V call is TRBV18, the J call TRBJ1-5. Germline V gene sequence: CDR1 KGHSH, CDR2 LQKENI. The CDR3 spans 16 residues.

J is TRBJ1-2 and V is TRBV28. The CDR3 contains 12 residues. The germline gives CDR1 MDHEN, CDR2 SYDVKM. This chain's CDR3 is CASSFGPYGYTF.

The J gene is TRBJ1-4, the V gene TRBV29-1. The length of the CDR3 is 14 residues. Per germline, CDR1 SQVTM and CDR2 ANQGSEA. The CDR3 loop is CSVTHPTTNEKLFF.

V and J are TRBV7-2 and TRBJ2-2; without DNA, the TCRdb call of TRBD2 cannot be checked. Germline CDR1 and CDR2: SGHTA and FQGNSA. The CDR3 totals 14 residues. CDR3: CASHLGRESVELFF.

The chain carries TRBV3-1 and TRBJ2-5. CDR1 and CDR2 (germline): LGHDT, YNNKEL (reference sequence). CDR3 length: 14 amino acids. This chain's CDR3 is CASSQEIRAETQYF.